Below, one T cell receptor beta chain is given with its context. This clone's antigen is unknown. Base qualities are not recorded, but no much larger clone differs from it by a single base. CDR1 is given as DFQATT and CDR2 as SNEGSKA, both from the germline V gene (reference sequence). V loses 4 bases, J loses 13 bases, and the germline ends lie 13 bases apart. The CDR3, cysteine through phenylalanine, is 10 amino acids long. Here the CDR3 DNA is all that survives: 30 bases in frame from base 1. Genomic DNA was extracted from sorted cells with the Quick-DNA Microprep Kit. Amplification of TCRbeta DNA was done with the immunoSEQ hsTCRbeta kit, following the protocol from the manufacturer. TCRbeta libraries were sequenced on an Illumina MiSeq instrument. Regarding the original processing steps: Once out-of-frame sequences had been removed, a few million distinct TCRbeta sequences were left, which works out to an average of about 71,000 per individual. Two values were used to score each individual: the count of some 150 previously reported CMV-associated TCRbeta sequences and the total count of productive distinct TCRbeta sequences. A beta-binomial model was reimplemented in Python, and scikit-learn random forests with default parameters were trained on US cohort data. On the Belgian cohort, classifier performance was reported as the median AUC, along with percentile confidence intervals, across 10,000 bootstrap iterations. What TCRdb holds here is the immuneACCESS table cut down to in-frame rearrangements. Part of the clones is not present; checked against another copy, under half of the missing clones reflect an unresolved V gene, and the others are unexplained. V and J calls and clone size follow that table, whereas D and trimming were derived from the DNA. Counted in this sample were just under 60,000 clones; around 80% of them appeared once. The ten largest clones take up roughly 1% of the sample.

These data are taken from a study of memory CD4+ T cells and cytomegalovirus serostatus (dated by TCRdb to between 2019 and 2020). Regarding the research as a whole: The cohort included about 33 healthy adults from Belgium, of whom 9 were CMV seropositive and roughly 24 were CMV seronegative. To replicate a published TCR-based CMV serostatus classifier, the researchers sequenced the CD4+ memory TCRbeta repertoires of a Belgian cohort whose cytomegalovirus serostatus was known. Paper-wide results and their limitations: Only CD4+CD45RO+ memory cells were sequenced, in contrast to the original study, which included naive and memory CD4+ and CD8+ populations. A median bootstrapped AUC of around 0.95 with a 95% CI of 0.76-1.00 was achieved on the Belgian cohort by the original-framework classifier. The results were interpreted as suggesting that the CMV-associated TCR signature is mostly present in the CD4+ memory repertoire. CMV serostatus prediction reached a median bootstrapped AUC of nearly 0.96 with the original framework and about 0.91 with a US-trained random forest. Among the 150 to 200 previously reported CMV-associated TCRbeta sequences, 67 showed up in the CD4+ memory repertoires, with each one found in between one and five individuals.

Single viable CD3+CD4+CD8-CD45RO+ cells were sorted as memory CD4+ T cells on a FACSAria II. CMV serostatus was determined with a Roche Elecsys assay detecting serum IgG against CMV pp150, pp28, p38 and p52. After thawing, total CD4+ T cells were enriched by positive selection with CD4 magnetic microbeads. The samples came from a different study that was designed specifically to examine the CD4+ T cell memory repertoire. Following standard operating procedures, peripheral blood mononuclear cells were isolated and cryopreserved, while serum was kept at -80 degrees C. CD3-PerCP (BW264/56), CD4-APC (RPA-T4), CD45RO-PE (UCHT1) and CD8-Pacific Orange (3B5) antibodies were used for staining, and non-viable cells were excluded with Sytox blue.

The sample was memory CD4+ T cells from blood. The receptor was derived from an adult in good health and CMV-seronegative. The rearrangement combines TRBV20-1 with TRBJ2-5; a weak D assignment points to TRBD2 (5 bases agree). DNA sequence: TGCAGTGCTAATGACTATCAGCCGTACTTC. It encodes CSANDYQPYF.